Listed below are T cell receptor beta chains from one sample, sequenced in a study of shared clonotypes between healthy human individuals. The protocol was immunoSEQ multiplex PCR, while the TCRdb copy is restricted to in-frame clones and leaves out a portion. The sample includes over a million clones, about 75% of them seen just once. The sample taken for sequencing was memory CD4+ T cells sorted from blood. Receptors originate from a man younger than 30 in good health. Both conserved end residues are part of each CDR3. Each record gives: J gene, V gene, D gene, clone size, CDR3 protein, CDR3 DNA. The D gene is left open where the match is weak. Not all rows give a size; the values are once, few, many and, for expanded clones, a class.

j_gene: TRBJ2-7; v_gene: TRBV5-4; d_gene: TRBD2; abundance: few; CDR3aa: CASSLGAGGPLNEQYF; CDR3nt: TGTGCCAGCAGCTTGGGAGCGGGAGGGCCGCTCAACGAGCAGTACTTC
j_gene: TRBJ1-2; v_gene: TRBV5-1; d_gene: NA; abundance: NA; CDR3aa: CASSLAEGYGYTF; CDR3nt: TGCGCCAGCAGCTTGGCCGAGGGTTATGGCTACACCTTC
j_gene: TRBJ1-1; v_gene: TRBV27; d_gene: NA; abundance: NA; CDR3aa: CASSLRSGSFTEAFF; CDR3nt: TGTGCCAGCAGTTTACGATCAGGGAGTTTCACTGAAGCTTTCTTT
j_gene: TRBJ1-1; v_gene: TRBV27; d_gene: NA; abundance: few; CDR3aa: CASTPPGAYTEAFF; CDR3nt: TGTGCCAGCACCCCCCCCGGGGCTTACACTGAAGCTTTCTTT
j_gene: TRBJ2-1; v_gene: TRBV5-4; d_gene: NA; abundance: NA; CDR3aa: CASRPGVNNEQFF; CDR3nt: TGTGCCAGCAGACCCGGGGTGAACAATGAGCAGTTCTTC
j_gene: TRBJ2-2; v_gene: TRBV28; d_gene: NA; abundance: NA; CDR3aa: CASSWDFTNTGELFF; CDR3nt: TGTGCCAGCAGTTGGGACTTTACGAACACCGGGGAGCTGTTTTTT
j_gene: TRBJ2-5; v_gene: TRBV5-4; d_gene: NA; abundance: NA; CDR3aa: CASSLGGTVQETQYF; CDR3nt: TGTGCCAGCAGCTTAGGAGGGACGGTCCAAGAGACCCAGTACTTC
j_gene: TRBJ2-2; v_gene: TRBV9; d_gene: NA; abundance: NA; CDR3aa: CASSVGAVANTGELFF; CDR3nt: TGTGCCAGCAGCGTGGGAGCGGTCGCGAACACCGGGGAGCTGTTTTTT
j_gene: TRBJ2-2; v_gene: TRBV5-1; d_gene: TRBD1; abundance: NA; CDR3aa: CASSPNRGTGNTGELFF; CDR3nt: TGCGCCAGCAGCCCGAATCGTGGGACAGGGAACACCGGGGAGCTGTTTTTT
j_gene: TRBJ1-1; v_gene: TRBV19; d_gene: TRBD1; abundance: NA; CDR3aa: CASSSRTGGEGEAFF; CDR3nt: TGTGCCAGTAGTTCTCGGACAGGGGGGGAAGGTGAAGCTTTCTTT
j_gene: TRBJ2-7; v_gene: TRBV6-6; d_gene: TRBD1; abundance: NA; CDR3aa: CASSGGQGVQYF; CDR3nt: TGTGCCAGCAGTGGGGGACAGGGCGTGCAGTACTTC
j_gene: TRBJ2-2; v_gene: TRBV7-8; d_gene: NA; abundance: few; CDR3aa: CASSLALDSWIGELFF; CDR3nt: TGTGCCAGCAGCTTAGCGCTAGATAGTTGGATCGGGGAGCTGTTTTTT
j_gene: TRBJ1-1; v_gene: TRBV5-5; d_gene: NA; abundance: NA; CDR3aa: CASRLGKSSQNTEAFF; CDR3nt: TGTGCCAGCAGATTAGGGAAATCGAGTCAGAACACTGAAGCTTTCTTT
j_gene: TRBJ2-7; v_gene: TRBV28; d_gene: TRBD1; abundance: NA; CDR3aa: CASRGQESYEQYF; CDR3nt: TGTGCCAGCAGGGGACAGGAATCCTACGAGCAGTACTTC
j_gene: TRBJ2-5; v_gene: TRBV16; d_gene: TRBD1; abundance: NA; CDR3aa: CASSQTRGQGTQYF; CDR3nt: TGTGCCAGCAGCCAAACCAGAGGACAGGGGACCCAGTACTTC
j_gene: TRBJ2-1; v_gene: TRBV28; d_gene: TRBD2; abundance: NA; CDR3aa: CASRPSGRNEQFF; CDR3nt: TGTGCCAGCAGACCTAGCGGGAGAAATGAGCAGTTCTTC
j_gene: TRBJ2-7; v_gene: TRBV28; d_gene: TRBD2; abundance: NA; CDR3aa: CASSSGGRGADEQYF; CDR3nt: TGTGCCAGCAGTTCCGGCGGGAGGGGGGCGGACGAGCAGTACTTC
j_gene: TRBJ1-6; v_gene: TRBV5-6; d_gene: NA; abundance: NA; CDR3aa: CASSTRGRSYYNSPLHF; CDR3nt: TGTGCCAGCAGCACCCGGGGCAGGAGCTATTATAATTCACCCCTCCACTTT
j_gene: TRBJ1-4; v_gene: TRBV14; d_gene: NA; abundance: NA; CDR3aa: CASSQVGGYEKLFF; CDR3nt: TGTGCCAGCAGCCAGGTCGGAGGGTATGAAAAACTGTTTTTT
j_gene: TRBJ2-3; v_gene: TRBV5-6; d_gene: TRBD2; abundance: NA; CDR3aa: CASSLSLAGVGTDTQYF; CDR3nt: TGTGCCAGCAGCTTAAGCCTAGCGGGGGTGGGCACAGATACGCAGTATTTT
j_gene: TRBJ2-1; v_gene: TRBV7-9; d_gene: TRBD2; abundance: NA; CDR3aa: CASSPGTSGVNEQFF; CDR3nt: TGTGCCAGCAGCCCGGGGACTAGCGGGGTTAATGAGCAGTTCTTC
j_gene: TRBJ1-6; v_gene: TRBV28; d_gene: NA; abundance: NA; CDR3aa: CASSPSGSSYNSPLHF; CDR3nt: TGTGCCAGCAGTCCTTCGGGGAGCTCCTATAATTCACCCCTCCACTTT
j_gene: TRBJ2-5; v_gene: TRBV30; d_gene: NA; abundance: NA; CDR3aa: CAWSVRGGAGETQYF; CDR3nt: TGTGCCTGGAGTGTACGAGGGGGCGCGGGGGAGACCCAGTACTTC
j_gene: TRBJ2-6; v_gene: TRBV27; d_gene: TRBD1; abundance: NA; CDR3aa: CASSPGTGGAGANVLTF; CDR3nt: TGTGCCAGCAGTCCAGGGACAGGGGGCGCTGGGGCCAACGTCCTGACTTTC
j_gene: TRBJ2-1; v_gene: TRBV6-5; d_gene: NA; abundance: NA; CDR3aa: CASSYSLSAYNEQFF; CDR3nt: TGTGCCAGCAGTTACTCGTTGTCGGCTTACAATGAGCAGTTCTTC
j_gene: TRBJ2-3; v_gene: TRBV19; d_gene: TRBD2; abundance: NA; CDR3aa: CASSGLRPWLAGDADTQYF; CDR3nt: TGTGCCAGTAGCGGCCTACGGCCGTGGCTAGCGGGAGATGCAGATACGCAGTATTTT
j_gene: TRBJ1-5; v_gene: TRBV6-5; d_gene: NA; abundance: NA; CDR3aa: CASSYSALDRNQPQHF; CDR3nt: TGTGCCAGCAGTTACTCGGCGTTGGACCGAAATCAGCCCCAGCATTTT
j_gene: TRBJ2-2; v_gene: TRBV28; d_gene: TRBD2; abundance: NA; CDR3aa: CASSLAGGNTGELFF; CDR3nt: TGTGCCAGCAGTTTAGCGGGGGGGAACACCGGGGAGCTGTTTTTT
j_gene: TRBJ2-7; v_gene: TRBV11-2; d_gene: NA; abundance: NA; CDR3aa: CASSLDRRPEQYF; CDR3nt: TGTGCCAGCAGCTTAGATCGCAGGCCCGAGCAGTACTTC
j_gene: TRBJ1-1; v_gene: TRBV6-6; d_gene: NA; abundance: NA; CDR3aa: CASSYSAGNTEAFF; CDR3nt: TGTGCCAGCAGTTACTCGGCAGGTAACACTGAAGCTTTCTTT
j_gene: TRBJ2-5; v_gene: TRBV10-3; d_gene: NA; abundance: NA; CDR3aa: CAISESGTYAQETQYF; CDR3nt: TGTGCCATCAGTGAGTCCGGGACATATGCACAAGAGACCCAGTACTTC
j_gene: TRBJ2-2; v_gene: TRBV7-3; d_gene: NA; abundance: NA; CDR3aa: CASSLHNQKTNTGELFF; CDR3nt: TGTGCCAGCAGCTTACACAACCAGAAGACGAACACCGGGGAGCTGTTTTTT
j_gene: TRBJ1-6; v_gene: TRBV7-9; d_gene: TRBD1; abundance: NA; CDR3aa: CASSHGYDRVLSPLHF; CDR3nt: TGTGCCAGCAGCCATGGATATGACAGGGTTTTGTCACCCCTCCACTTT
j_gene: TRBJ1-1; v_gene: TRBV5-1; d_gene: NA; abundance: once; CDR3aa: CASSPEGPSTEAFF; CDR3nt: TGCGCCAGCAGTCCCGAGGGCCCTAGCACTGAAGCTTTCTTT
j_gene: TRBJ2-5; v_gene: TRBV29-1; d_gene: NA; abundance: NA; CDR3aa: CSVEGVGGETQYF; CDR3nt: TGCAGCGTTGAAGGGGTCGGGGGAGAGACCCAGTACTTC
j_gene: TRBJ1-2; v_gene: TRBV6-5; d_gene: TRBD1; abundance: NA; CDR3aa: CASRPSGQGVEGYTF; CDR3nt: TGTGCCAGCAGACCCTCGGGACAGGGGGTGGAAGGCTACACCTTC
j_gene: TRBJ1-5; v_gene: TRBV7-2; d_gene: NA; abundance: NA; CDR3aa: CASSLMGPGGQPQHF; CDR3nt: TGTGCCAGCAGCTTAATGGGGCCCGGAGGTCAGCCCCAGCATTTT
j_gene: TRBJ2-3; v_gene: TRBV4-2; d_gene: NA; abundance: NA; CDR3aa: CASSPGGQSTDTQYF; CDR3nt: TGTGCCAGCAGTCCTGGGGGGCAAAGCACAGATACGCAGTATTTT
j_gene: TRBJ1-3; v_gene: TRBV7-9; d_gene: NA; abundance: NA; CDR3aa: CASSLVGGRASGNTIYF; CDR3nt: TGTGCCAGCAGCTTAGTGGGAGGCAGGGCCTCTGGAAACACCATATATTTT
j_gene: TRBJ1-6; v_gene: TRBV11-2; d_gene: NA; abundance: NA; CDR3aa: CASSSTGVYNSPLHF; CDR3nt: TGTGCCAGCAGCTCGACCGGGGTTTATAATTCACCCCTCCACTTT
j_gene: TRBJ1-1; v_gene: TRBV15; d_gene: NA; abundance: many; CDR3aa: CATSAPMNTEAFF; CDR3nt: TGTGCCACCAGCGCGCCGATGAACACTGAAGCTTTCTTT
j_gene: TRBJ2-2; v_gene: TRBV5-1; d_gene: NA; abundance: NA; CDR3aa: CASSLTAPDTGELFF; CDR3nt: TGCGCCAGCAGCTTGACAGCTCCGGACACCGGGGAGCTGTTTTTT
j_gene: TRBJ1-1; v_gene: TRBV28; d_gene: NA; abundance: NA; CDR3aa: CASSLDTGWFF; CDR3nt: TGTGCCAGCAGCTTGGACACCGGATGGTTCTTT
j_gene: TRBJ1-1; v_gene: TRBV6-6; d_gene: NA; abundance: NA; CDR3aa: CASMGKGLGTEAFF; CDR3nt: TGTGCCAGCATGGGAAAGGGTTTGGGCACTGAAGCTTTCTTT
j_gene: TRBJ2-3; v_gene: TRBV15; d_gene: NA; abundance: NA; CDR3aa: CATSSTVSTHHTDTQYF; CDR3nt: TGTGCCACCAGCAGCACGGTGTCTACCCATCACACAGATACGCAGTATTTT